The next 11 T cell receptor beta chains were all read from a single sample in a study of immune cell composition in non-small cell lung cancer. TCRdb keeps only in-frame clones here, not all; method: immunoSEQ multiplex PCR. The sample yields over 5,000 clones, approximately 71% seen once. Normal lung was taken at the farthest possible site, at least 3 cm from tumour. Sequencing was done on a sample of non-adjacent lung tissue. These receptors all come from a human donor with non-small cell lung cancer.

There are a few counts of this clone. The chain combines TRBV7-6 with TRBJ2-5, with 7 bases lining up with TRBD1. Germline trimming cut 2 bases from V and 5 bases from J; bases unmatched to any gene: 8. Germline-derived CDR1 and CDR2 are SGHVS and FNYEAQ. The CDR3 is 15 amino acids. The CDR3 loop reads CASSLRQGVGETQYF. The CDR3 DNA follows: TGTGCCAGCAGCTTAAGACAGGGAGTGGGGGAGACCCAGTACTTC.

The V gene is TRBV6-6, the J gene TRBJ1-5, with D hard to call. The V end lost 6 bases, the J end lost 5 bases, and 8 bases lay between the germline ends. The CDR3 has 12 residues. CDR1 and CDR2 (germline): MNHNY, SVGAGI (reference sequence). CDR3 in amino acids: CASSLNYQPQHF. In DNA, the CDR3 is TGTGCCAGCAGCCTTAACTATCAGCCCCAGCATTTT.

The rearrangement uses TRBV9 and TRBJ2-1; the D gene is possibly TRBD2 (6 bases). V lost 4 bases to trimming and J lost 6 bases, with 23 bases between them. Germline V lookup: CDR1 SGDLS, CDR2 YYNGEE. The length of the CDR3 is 17 residues. CDR3 in DNA: TGTGCCAGCAGCCTGCGGGACCCTGAACCCTTCGGCAATGAGCAGTTCTTC. Amino acids: CASSLRDPEPFGNEQFF.

The chain recombines TRBV9 with TRBJ1-6; 8 bases map to TRBD1. V trimming: 5 bases; J trimming: 8 bases; junction bases outside the gene matches: 9. Germline values: CDR1 SGDLS, CDR2 YYNGEE. The CDR3 has 15 amino acids. CDR3 loop: CASSGQGWGDSPLHF. In DNA, the CDR3 is TGTGCCAGCAGTGGACAGGGTTGGGGGGATTCACCCCTCCACTTT.

This clone was picked up a small number of times. The chain employs TRBV30 and TRBJ1-3; D may be TRBD1 (6 bases). V was pared by 4 bases and J by 2 bases, with 6 bases between. The CDR3 has 12 amino acids. In germline, CDR1 is GTSNPN, CDR2 SVGIG (reference sequence). The CDR3 nucleotides read TGTGCCTGGAAGGGGGCTGGAAACACCATATATTTT. Translating gives CAWKGAGNTIYF.

The chain links TRBV5-4 to TRBJ1-3; D possibly corresponds to TRBD1 (5 bases). The CDR3 is 16 residues long. The ends were cut back, 4 bases at V and 0 bases at J, with 14 bases in the middle. Germline CDR1 reads SGHNT; CDR2 reads YYREEE (reference sequence). Here the CDR3 reads CASSLDIGSSGNTIYF. CDR3 nucleotides: TGTGCCAGCAGCCTGGACATCGGGAGCTCTGGAAACACCATATATTTT.

The chain couples TRBV6-1 to TRBJ1-4, with a possible D match to TRBD1 (5 bases). The CDR3 extends over 15 amino acids. Germline lookup yields CDR1 MNHNS and CDR2 SASEGT. The V gene lost 7 bases and the J gene lost 5 bases, with 17 bases spanning the gap. The CDR3 sequence: CASIVGGGPNEKLFF. The CDR3 region has the DNA TGTGCCAGCATTGTTGGGGGAGGGCCAAATGAAAAACTGTTTTTT.

The chain couples TRBV7-2 to TRBJ1-4; tentative D call: TRBD1 (5 bases). This CDR3 contains 16 residues. CDR1 is SGHTA, CDR2 FQGNSA, per germline. V lost 3 bases and J lost 3, with 14 bases in between. The CDR3 spells CASSLTVTAANEKLFF. In DNA, the CDR3 is TGTGCCAGCAGCTTGACGGTGACAGCAGCTAATGAAAAACTGTTTTTT.

This rearrangement joins TRBV7-3 to TRBJ2-1, with 9 bases matching TRBD2. With V trimmed by 5 bases and J by 1 base, 6 bases remained unmatched. Germline V lookup: CDR1 SGHTA, CDR2 FQGTGA. This CDR3 contains 16 residues. Here the CDR3 DNA reads TGTGCCAGCAGCGTTGAGACTAGCGGTTCCTACAATGAGCAGTTCTTC. Encoded protein: CASSVETSGSYNEQFF. The full variable domain, in which reference TRBV7-3 and TRBJ2-1 provide the parts outside the CDR3, is GAGVSQTPSNKVTEKGKYVELRCDPISGHTALYWYRQSLGQGPEFLIYFQGTGAADDSGLPNDRFFAVRPEGSVSTLKIQRTERGDSAVYLCASSVETSGSYNEQFFGPGTRLTVL.

CDR3 DNA sequence: TGCGCCAGCAGCCAAGAAGCGCTAGCGGGAGGCACAGATACGCAGTATTTT. Protein: CASSQEALAGGTDTQYF. The chain is built from TRBV4-3 and TRBJ2-3; 10 bases map to TRBD2. This CDR3 comprises 17 residues. J gave up 1 base and V 0 bases, and 4 bases lay outside the gene matches. The germline V gene has CDR1 LGHNA and CDR2 YSLEER.

This clone was recorded once. The chain is built from TRBV28 and TRBJ2-1; 11 bases are a match to TRBD2. This CDR3 region has 16 residues. Germline assignment: CDR1 MDHEN and CDR2 SYDVKM. V lost 3 bases to trimming and J lost 4 bases; unmatched junction nucleotides: 5. The CDR3 DNA follows: TGTGCCAGCAGTTTTGCTAGCGGGGGGTGGTACAATGAGCAGTTCTTC. Encoded protein: CASSFASGGWYNEQFF.